This TCR beta chain was observed in a study of human T cells and chemical hapten exposure. Study details: In the sensitization step, 2% DPC was placed on approximately 2 cm by approximately 2 cm of upper inner arm skin.

At least ten counts were recorded for this clonotype. Its antigen remains unknown. The library gave individual cDNA molecules unique molecular identifiers. TCRdb passed the RACE reads through MiXCR, listing each CDR3 protein once. The table lists approximately 80,000 distinct CDR3 sequences, about a tenth of them singletons. Indicated time point: patch test 3, about 24 weeks after DPC sensitization. The sample's treatment: therapeutic diphenylcyclopropenone sensitization with weekly scalp DPC. Trimming took 0 bases from V and 8 from J, leaving 13 bases between them. Germline lookup yields CDR1 MNHEY and CDR2 SVGAGI. The CDR3 is 15 residues long. General study findings and limits: The study found that DPC sensitization did not change TCRs above 1 in 1000 frequency. Patch test score tracked positively with PT1 expanded TCR counts.

The source is a woman in her forties or fifties with alopecia areata. Some clones in this sample may be carry-over from other donors' samples. Sequences were derived from whole blood, sampled in connection with sensitization to the hapten diphenylcyclopropenone (DPC). This rearrangement joins TRBV6-5 to TRBJ2-2; D is possibly TRBD1 (5 bases). In DNA, the CDR3 is TGTGCCAGCAGTTACTCTCCACAGAACAGGGGGGAGCTGTTTTTT. Translating gives CASSYSPQNRGELFF.